The 2 T cell receptor beta chains below were found in one sample sequenced in a study of control samples from healthy donors and cancer patients. Repertoires were generated with immunoSEQ multiplex PCR, while TCRdb's copy carries only in-frame clones and drops some. Among over 150,000 clones listed, roughly 95% were seen once. Sample: blood. These receptors came from a woman aged 25 to 39 in good health.

This clone was detected once. CDR3 region: CASSVGGVGTEAFF. CDR3 sequence (DNA): TGTGCCAGCAGCGTTGGGGGGGTGGGCACTGAAGCTTTCTTT. The V and J genes are TRBV28 and TRBJ1-1; tentative D call: TRBD1 (5 bases). The CDR3 extends over 14 amino acids. Germline assignment: CDR1 MDHEN and CDR2 SYDVKM. Deletions cut 6 bases from V and 4 bases from J, with 15 bases between.

The V call is TRBV7-9, the J call TRBJ1-2; no clear D. The CDR3 is made up of 13 amino acids. Germline V CDR1 and CDR2: SEHNR, FQNEAQ (reference sequence). V was clipped by 5 bases and J by 2 bases, with 9 bases between them. CDR3 in DNA: TGTGCCAGCAGCCTTCAGGCGAACTATGGCTACACCTTC. Its translation: CASSLQANYGYTF.